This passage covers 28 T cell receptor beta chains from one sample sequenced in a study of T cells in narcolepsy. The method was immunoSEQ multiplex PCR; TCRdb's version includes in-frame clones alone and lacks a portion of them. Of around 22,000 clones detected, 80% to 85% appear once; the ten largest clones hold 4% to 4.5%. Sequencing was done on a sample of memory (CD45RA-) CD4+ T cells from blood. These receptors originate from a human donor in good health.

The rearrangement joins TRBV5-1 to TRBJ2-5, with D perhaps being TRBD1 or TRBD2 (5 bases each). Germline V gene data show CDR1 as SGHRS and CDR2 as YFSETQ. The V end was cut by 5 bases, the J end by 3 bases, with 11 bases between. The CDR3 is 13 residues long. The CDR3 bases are TGCGCCAGCAGATATGGGGGAAAAGAGACCCAGTACTTC. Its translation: CASRYGGKETQYF.

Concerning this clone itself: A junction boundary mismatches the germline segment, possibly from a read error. CDR3 loop: CASGQGNYQQYF. DNA of the CDR3: TGCGCCAGCGGGCAGGGGAACTACCAGCAGTACTTC. The genes are TRBV5-1 and TRBJ2-7; maybe TRBD1 (6 bases). Germline V gene lookup returns CDR1 SGHRS and CDR2 YFSETQ. The CDR3 contains 12 residues.

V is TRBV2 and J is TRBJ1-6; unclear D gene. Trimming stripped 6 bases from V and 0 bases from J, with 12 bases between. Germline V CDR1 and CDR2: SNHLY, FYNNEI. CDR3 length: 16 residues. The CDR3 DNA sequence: TGTGCCAGCAGCTTAGGGCCCATCTCCTATAATTCACCCCTCCACTTT. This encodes CASSLGPISYNSPLHF.

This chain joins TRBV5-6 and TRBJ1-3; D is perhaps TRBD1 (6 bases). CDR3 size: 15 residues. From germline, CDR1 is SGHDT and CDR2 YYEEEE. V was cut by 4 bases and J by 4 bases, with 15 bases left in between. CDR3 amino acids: CASSATQGEGNTIYF. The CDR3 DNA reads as TGTGCCAGCAGCGCCACACAGGGCGAGGGAAACACCATATATTTT. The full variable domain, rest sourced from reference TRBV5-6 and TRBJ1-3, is DAGVTQSPTHLIKTRGQQVTLRCSPKSGHDTVSWYQQALGQGPQFIFQYYEEEERQRGNFPDRFSGHQFPNYSSELNVNALLLGDSALYLCASSATQGEGNTIYFGEGSWLTVV.

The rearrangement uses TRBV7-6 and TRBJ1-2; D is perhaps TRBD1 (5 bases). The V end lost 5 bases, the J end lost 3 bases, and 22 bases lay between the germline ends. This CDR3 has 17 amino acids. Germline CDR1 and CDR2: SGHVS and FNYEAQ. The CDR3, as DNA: TGTGCCAGCAGCCCGCGAATTGGGGCTTCTACGGACTATGGCTACACCTTC. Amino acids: CASSPRIGASTDYGYTF. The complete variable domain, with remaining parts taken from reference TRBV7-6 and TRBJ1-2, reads GAGVSQSPRYKVTKRGQDVALRCDPISGHVSLYWYRQALGQGPEFLTYFNYEAQQDKSGLPNDRFSAERPEGSISTLTIQRTEQRDSAMYRCASSPRIGASTDYGYTFGSGTRLTVV.

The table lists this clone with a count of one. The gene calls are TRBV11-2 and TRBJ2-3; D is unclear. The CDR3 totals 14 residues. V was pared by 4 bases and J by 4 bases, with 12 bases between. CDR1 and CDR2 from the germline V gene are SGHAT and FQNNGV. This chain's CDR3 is CASSSLRAPDTQYF. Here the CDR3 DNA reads TGTGCCAGCAGCTCCCTAAGGGCCCCAGATACGCAGTATTTT.

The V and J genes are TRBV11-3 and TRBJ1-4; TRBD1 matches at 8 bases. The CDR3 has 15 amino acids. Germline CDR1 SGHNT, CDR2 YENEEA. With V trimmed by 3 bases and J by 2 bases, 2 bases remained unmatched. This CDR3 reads CASSFRTGTNEKLFF. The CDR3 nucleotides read TGTGCCAGCAGCTTCAGGACAGGGACTAATGAAAAACTGTTTTTT. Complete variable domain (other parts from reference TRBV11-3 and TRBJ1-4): EAGVVQSPRYKIIEKKQPVAFWCNPISGHNTLYWYLQNLGQGPELLIRYENEEAVDDSQLPKDRFSAERLKGVDSTLKIQPAELGDSAVYLCASSFRTGTNEKLFFGSGTQLSVL.

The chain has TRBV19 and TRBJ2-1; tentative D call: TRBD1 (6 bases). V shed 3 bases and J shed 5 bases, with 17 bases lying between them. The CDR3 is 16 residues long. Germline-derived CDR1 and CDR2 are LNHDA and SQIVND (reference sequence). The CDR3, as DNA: TGTGCCAGTAGTATCCAGACAGGACCCTTCGACAATGAGCAGTTCTTC. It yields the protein CASSIQTGPFDNEQFF.

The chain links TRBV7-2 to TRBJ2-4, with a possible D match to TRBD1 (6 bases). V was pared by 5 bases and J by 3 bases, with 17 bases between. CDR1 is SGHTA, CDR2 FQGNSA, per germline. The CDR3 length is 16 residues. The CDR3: CASSPDWGQGKNIQYF. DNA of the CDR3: TGTGCCAGCAGCCCGGATTGGGGGCAGGGCAAAAACATTCAGTACTTC.

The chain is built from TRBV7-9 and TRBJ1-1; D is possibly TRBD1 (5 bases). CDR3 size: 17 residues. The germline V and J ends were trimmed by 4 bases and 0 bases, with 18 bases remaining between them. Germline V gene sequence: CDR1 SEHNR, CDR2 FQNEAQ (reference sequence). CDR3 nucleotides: TGTGCCAGCAGCTCGCCCGGGGGATCGACCCTGAACACTGAAGCTTTCTTT. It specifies CASSSPGGSTLNTEAFF.

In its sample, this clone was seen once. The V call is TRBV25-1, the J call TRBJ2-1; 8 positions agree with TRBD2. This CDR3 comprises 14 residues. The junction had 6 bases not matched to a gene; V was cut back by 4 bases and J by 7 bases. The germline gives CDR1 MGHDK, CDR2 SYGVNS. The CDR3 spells CASSVPGGVNEQFF. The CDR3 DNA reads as TGTGCCAGCAGTGTCCCGGGGGGGGTTAATGAGCAGTTCTTC.

CDR3 DNA sequence: TGTGCCAGCAGCTTCACCGGGACAGGGGGGACTGAAGCTTTCTTT. The encoded protein is CASSFTGTGGTEAFF. V usage is TRBV5-6 and J usage is TRBJ1-1; 11 bases are shared with TRBD1. Trimming cost V 2 bases and J 5 bases; bases outside gene matches: 5. The germline V gene encodes CDR1 SGHDT and CDR2 YYEEEE. The CDR3 runs to 15 residues.

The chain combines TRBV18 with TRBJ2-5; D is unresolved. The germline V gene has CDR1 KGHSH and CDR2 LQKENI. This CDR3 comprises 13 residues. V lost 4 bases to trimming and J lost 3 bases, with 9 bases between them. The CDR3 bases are TGTGCCAGCTCACTTACAGACAAAGAGACCCAGTACTTC. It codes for CASSLTDKETQYF.

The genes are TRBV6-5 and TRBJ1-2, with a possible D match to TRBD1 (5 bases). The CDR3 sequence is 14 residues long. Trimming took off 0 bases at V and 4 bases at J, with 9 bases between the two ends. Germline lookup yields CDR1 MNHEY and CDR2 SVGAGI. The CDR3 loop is CASSYSGTPYGYTF. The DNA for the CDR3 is TGTGCCAGCAGTTACTCAGGGACCCCCTATGGCTACACCTTC.

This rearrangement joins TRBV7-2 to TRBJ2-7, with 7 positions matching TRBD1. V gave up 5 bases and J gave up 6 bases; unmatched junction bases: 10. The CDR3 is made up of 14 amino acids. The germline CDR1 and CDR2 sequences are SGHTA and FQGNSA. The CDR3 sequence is CASSPTAQGTEQYF. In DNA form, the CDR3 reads TGTGCCAGCAGCCCCACCGCACAGGGGACCGAGCAGTACTTC. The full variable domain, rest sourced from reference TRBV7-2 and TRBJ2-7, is GAGVSQSPSNKVTEKGKDVELRCDPISGHTALYWYRQSLGQGLEFLIYFQGNSAPDKSGLPSDRFSAERTGGSVSTLTIQRTQQEDSAVYLCASSPTAQGTEQYFGPGTRLTVT.

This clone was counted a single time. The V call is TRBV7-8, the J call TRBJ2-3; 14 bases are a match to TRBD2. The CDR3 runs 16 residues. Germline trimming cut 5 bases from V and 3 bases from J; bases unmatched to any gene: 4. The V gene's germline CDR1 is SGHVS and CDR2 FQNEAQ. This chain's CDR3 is CASSARLAGGTDTQYF. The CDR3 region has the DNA TGTGCCAGCAGCGCAAGACTAGCGGGGGGGACAGATACGCAGTATTTT.

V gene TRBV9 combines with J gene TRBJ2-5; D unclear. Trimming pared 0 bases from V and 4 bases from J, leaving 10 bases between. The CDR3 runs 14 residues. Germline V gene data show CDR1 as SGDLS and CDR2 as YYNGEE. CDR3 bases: TGTGCCAGCAGCGTAGTTGGGCAAGGAGAGACCCAGTACTTC. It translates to CASSVVGQGETQYF. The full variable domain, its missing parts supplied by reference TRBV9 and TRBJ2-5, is DSGVTQTPKHLITATGQRVTLRCSPRSGDLSVYWYQQSLDQGLQFLIQYYNGEERAKGNILERFSAQQFPDLHSELNLSSLELGDSALYFCASSVVGQGETQYFGPGTRLLVL.

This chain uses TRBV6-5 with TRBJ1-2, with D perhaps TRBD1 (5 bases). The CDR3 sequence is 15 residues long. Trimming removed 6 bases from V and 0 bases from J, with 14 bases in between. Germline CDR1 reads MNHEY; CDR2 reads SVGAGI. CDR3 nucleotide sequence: TGTGCCAGCAGGCAGCAGGGTCCCACTAACTATGGCTACACCTTC. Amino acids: CASRQQGPTNYGYTF.

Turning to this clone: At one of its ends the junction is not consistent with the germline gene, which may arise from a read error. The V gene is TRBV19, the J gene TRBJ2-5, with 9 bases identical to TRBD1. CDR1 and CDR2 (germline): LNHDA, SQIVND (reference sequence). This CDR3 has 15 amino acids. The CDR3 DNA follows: TGTGCCAGTAGCCCTCGGGACAGGGAGCAAGAGGCCCAGTACTTC. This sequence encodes CASSPRDREQEAQYF.

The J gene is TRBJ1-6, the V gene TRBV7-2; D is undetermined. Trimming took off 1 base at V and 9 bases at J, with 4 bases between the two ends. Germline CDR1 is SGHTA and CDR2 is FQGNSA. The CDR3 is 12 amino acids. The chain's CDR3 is CASSLGVSPLHF. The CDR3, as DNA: TGTGCCAGCAGCTTAGGGGTTTCACCCCTCCACTTT.

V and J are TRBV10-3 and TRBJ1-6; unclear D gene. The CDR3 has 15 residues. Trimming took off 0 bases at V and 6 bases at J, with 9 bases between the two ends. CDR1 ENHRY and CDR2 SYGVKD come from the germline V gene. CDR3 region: CAISESGSINSPLHF. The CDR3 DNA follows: TGTGCCATCAGTGAGTCCGGAAGCATTAATTCACCCCTCCACTTT.

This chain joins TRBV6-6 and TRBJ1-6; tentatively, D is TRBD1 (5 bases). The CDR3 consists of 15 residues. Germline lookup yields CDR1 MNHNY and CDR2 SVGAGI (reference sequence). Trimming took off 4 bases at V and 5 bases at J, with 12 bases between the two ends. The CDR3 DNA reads TGTGCCAGCAGTTCCTCACAGGCGAATAATTCACCCCTCCACTTT. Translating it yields CASSSSQANNSPLHF.

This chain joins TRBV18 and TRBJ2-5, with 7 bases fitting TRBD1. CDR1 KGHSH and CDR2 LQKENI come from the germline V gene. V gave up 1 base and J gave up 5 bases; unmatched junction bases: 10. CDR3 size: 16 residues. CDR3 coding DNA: TGTGCCAGCTCACCACGACCCACAGGGGTGGGGGAGACCCAGTACTTC. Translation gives CASSPRPTGVGETQYF.

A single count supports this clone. CDR3 DNA sequence: TGTGCCAGCAGTGTCGATAAGAAAAAGTATTTT. It specifies CASSVDKKKYF. V gene TRBV2 combines with J gene TRBJ2-3, with D unresolved. The V end was cut by 4 bases, the J end by 13 bases, with 12 bases between. The CDR3 sequence is 11 residues long. Per germline, CDR1 SNHLY and CDR2 FYNNEI.

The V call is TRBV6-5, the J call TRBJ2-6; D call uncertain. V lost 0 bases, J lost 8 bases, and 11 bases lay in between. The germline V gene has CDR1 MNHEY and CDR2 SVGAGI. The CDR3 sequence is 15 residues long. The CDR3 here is CASSYSFVNSNVLTF. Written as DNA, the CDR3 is TGTGCCAGCAGTTACTCTTTTGTAAATTCCAACGTCCTGACTTTC.

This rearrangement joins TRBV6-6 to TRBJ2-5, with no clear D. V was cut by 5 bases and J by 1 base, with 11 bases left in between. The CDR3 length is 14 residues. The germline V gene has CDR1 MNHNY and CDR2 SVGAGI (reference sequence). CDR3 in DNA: TGTGCCAGCAGTGGCCGGGCCCCCCAAGAGACCCAGTACTTC. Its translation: CASSGRAPQETQYF.

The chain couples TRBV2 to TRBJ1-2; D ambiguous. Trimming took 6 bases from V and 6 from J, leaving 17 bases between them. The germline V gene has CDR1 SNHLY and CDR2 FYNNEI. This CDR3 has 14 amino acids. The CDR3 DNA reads TGTGCCAGCAGGTTAGGGCGGGGTTCGGATGGCTACACCTTC. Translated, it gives CASRLGRGSDGYTF.

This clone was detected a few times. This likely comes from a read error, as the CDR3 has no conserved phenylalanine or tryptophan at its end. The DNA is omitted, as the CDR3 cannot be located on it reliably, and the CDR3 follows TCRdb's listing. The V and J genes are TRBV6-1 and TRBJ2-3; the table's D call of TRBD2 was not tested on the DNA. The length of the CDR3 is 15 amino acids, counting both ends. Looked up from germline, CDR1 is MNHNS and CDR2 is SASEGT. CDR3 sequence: CASSEPPSPAGGPHL.